Listed below are T cell receptor beta chains from one sample, sequenced in a study of T cells in Graves' hyperthyroidism and ophthalmopathy. TCRdb fed the multiplex PCR reads into MiXCR, producing one record per CDR3 protein. The top ten clones hold 70% to 75% of a sample with under 400,000 distinct CDR3 sequences, around a quarter of them seen once. Input material: blood. The origin of the receptors is a man aged 45-65 years with Graves' hyperthyroidism. The CDR3 runs from the conserved cysteine through the conserved F or W. Each record gives: J gene, V gene, CDR3 protein.

J: TRBJ1-1; V: TRBV3-1; CDR3: CASSQSPWAEAFF
J: TRBJ1-1; V: TRBV5-1; CDR3: CASSLMTGAGTEAFF
J: TRBJ1-1; V: TRBV6-1; CDR3: CASSVQANTEAFF
J: TRBJ1-1; V: TRBV3-1; CDR3: CASSPYDQGVTEAFF
J: TRBJ1-1; V: TRBV5-6; CDR3: CASSILGPGREAFF
J: TRBJ2-7; V: TRBV7-9; CDR3: CASSPVGLAGVGEQYF
J: TRBJ2-7; V: TRBV10-3; CDR3: CAINPGTDYEQYF
J: TRBJ2-1; V: TRBV6-2/TRBV6-3; CDR3: CASSSQGRFYNEQFF
J: TRBJ2-2; V: TRBV11-3; CDR3: CASSLKWNTGELFF
J: TRBJ1-3; V: TRBV6-1; CDR3: CASTPGGGNTIYF
J: TRBJ1-1; V: TRBV5-6; CDR3: CASRATVNTEAFF
J: TRBJ2-7; V: TRBV28; CDR3: CASSFPGTSGPYEQYF
J: TRBJ2-3; V: TRBV7-9; CDR3: CASSPRSSGVSDTQYF
J: TRBJ1-1; V: TRBV29-1; CDR3: CSAAGDSYEAFF
J: TRBJ2-3; V: TRBV6-1; CDR3: CATQELDRRGDTQYF
J: TRBJ1-5; V: TRBV19; CDR3: CASSIGGDRGLNQPQHF
J: TRBJ2-7; V: TRBV9; CDR3: CASSVGAGPYEQYF
J: TRBJ2-1; V: TRBV20-1; CDR3: CSARSQWDNEQFF
J: TRBJ2-7; V: TRBV11-2; CDR3: CASSQWRDRVYEQYF
J: TRBJ1-1; V: TRBV19; CDR3: CASSTGAIPLKAFF
J: TRBJ1-1; V: TRBV6-1; CDR3: CASSYGGEAFF
J: TRBJ1-1; V: TRBV7-3; CDR3: CASSPTPQGLAFF
J: TRBJ2-7; V: TRBV19; CDR3: CASSPGLAEDPYEQYF
J: TRBJ2-7; V: TRBV3-1; CDR3: CASSQDAAGYEQYF
J: TRBJ1-3; V: TRBV11-2; CDR3: CASSFDRWNTIYF
J: TRBJ2-5; V: TRBV9; CDR3: CASSVGAGGNEKTQYF
J: TRBJ1-3; V: TRBV10-3; CDR3: CAISDRQGSGNTIYF
J: TRBJ2-1; V: TRBV10-3; CDR3: CAISDITISNEQSF
J: TRBJ2-1; V: TRBV5-1; CDR3: CASSLVLGGNEQFF
J: TRBJ2-7; V: TRBV10-2; CDR3: CASYEDGTVREQYF
J: TRBJ2-3; V: TRBV2; CDR3: CASSPRPSGIPTDTQYF
J: TRBJ1-4; V: TRBV2; CDR3: CASSVRNEKLFF
J: TRBJ2-3; V: TRBV7-2; CDR3: CASSLGTSGSGEDTQYF
J: TRBJ1-5; V: TRBV19; CDR3: CASSIGKGFSSNQPQHF
J: TRBJ2-1; V: TRBV18; CDR3: CASSPGAGGYNEQFF
J: TRBJ2-3; V: TRBV24-1; CDR3: CATSDFTGRPSTDTQYF
J: TRBJ2-7; V: TRBV9; CDR3: CASARGPGYEQYF
J: TRBJ2-7; V: TRBV6-1; CDR3: CASSRMGTRGTYEQYF
J: TRBJ1-1; V: TRBV2; CDR3: CASRGQRNTEAFF
J: TRBJ2-3; V: TRBV20-1; CDR3: CSARGGAGGADTQYF
J: TRBJ2-7; V: TRBV12-3/TRBV12-4; CDR3: CASNSGTGEQYF
J: TRBJ2-5; V: TRBV7-9; CDR3: CASSLGTSQETQYF
J: TRBJ2-7; V: TRBV11-3; CDR3: CASSLDPYEQYF
J: TRBJ2-3; V: TRBV28; CDR3: CASSLGVPPDTQYF
J: TRBJ2-1; V: TRBV15; CDR3: CATSTDEGREQFF
J: TRBJ1-1; V: TRBV10-3; CDR3: CAISVQGGDTEAFF
J: TRBJ2-3; V: TRBV2; CDR3: CASSARQASTDTQYF
J: TRBJ1-1; V: TRBV28; CDR3: CASSFPDRATEAFF
J: TRBJ1-5; V: TRBV2; CDR3: CASTPGQVQPQHF
J: TRBJ2-7; V: TRBV2; CDR3: CASTEPGLAVRVPYEQYF
J: TRBJ1-1; V: TRBV28; CDR3: CASSSPSVTEAFF